This T cell receptor (beta chain) comes out of a study of T cell responses to AZD1222 COVID-19 vaccine. Generated by immunoSEQ multiplex PCR, the TCRdb table keeps only in-frame clones and is missing some. The repertoire holds about 180,000 clones, roughly 88% seen once, with about 7.2% in the top ten. Germline CDR1 is GTSNPN and CDR2 is SVGIG (reference sequence). The CDR3 consists of 15 residues. Trimming pared 2 bases from V and 5 bases from J, leaving 18 bases between. The V and J genes are TRBV30 and TRBJ2-5; possible D gene TRBD2, 5 bases. This sample comprised peripheral blood, obtained on day 0 of AZD1222 vaccination. The TCR sequence derives from an adult in good health. CDR3 DNA: TGTGCCTGGAGTCCTCTCGGATCGGGGTACGAGACCCAGTACTTC. Translation gives CAWSPLGSGYETQYF.